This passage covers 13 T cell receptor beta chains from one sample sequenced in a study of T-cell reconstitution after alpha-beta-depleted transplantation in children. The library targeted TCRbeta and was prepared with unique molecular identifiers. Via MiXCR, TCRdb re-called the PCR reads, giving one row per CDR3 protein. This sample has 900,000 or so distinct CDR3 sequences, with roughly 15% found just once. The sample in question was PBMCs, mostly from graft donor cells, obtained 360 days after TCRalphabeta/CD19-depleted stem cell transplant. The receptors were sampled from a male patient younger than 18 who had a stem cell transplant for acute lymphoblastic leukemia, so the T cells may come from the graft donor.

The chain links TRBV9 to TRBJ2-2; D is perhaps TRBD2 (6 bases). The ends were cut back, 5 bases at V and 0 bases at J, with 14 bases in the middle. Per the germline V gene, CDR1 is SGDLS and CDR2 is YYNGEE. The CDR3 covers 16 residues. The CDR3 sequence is CASSEERDSNTGELFF. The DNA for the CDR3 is TGTGCCAGCAGTGAGGAAAGGGACTCGAACACCGGGGAGCTGTTTTTT.

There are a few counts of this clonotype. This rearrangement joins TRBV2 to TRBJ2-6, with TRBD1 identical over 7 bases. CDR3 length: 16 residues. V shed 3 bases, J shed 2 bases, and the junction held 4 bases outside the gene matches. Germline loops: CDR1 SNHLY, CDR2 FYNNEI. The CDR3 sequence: CASSDHDRAGANVLTF. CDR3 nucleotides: TGTGCCAGCAGTGATCACGACAGGGCTGGGGCCAACGTCCTGACTTTC.

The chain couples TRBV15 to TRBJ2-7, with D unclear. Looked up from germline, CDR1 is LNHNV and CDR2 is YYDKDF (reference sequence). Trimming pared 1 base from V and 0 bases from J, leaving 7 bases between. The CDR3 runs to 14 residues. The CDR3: CATSRVGDSYEQYF. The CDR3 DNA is TGTGCCACCAGCAGAGTAGGCGACTCCTACGAGCAGTACTTC.

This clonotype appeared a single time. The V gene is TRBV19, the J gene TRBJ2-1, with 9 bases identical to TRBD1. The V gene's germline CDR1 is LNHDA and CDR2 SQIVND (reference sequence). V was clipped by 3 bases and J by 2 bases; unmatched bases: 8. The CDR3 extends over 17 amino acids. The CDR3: CASSISPRTGAYNEQFF. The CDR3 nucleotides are TGTGCCAGTAGTATTTCCCCCCGGACAGGGGCCTACAATGAGCAGTTCTTC.

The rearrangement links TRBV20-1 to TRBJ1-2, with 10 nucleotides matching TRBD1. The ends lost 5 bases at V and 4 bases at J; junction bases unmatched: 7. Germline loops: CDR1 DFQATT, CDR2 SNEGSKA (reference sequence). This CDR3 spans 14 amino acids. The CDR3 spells CSASTGTGVYGYTF. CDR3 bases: TGCAGTGCTTCTACCGGGACAGGGGTCTATGGCTACACCTTC.

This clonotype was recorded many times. CDR3 residues: CASSLIHGRDTGELFF. CDR3 DNA: TGTGCCAGCAGCTTAATCCACGGGAGAGACACCGGGGAGCTGTTTTTT. V usage is TRBV7-9 and J usage is TRBJ2-2, with a tentative D call TRBD2 (6 bases). The CDR3 has 16 amino acids. Deletions cut 2 bases from V and 3 bases from J, with 13 bases between. Looked up from germline, CDR1 is SEHNR and CDR2 is FQNEAQ (reference sequence).

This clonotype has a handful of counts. CDR3 region: CATSTPGLATGELFF. CDR3 nucleotide sequence: TGTGCCACATCAACCCCGGGACTAGCGACCGGGGAGCTGTTTTTT. The chain carries TRBV12-3 or TRBV12-4 and TRBJ2-2; 10 nucleotides agree with TRBD2. The V segment lost 10 bases and the J segment 5 bases; nucleotides outside the gene matches: 10. This CDR3 has 15 amino acids.

The DNA for the CDR3 is TGCGCCAGCAGGCAACGCGCCTCCCAAGAGACCCAGTACTTC. Translated: CASRQRASQETQYF. V usage is TRBV4-1 and J usage is TRBJ2-5, with D hard to call. The V gene's germline CDR1 is MGHRA and CDR2 YSYEKL. The CDR3 runs 14 residues. The V gene lost 6 bases and the J gene lost 1 base, with 12 bases spanning the gap.

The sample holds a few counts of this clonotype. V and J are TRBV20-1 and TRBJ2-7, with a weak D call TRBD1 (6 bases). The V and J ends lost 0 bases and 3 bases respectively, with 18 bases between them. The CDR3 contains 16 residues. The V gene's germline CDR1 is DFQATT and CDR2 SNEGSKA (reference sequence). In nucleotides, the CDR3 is TGCAGTGCTAGAGATGACAGGATGGCTATAGTCTACGAGCAGTACTTC. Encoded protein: CSARDDRMAIVYEQYF.

CDR3 region: CASSQRNEQYF. The DNA for the CDR3 is TGCGCCAGCAGCCAACGGAACGAGCAGTACTTC. This chain links TRBV4-1 with TRBJ2-7; D is unresolved. There are 11 residues in the CDR3. V dropped 2 bases and J dropped 5 bases, with 4 bases sitting between them. Germline CDR1 and CDR2: MGHRA and YSYEKL.

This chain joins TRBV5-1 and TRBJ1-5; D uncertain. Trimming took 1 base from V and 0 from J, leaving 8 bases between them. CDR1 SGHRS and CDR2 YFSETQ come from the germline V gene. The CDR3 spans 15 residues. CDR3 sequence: CASSLSPNSNQPQHF. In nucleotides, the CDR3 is TGCGCCAGCAGCTTGTCCCCTAATAGCAATCAGCCCCAGCATTTT.

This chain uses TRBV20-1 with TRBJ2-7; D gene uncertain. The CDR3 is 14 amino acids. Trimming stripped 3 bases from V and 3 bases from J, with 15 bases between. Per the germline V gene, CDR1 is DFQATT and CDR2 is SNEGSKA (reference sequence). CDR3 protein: CSASLGANLYEQYF. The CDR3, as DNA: TGCAGTGCTAGTTTGGGCGCGAATCTCTACGAGCAGTACTTC.

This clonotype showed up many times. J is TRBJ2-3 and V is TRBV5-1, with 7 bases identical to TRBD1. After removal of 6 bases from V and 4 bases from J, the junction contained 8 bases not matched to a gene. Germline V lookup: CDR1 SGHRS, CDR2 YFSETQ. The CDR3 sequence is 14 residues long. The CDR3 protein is CASTLRQGADTQYF. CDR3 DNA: TGCGCCAGCACCCTTAGACAGGGCGCAGATACGCAGTATTTT.